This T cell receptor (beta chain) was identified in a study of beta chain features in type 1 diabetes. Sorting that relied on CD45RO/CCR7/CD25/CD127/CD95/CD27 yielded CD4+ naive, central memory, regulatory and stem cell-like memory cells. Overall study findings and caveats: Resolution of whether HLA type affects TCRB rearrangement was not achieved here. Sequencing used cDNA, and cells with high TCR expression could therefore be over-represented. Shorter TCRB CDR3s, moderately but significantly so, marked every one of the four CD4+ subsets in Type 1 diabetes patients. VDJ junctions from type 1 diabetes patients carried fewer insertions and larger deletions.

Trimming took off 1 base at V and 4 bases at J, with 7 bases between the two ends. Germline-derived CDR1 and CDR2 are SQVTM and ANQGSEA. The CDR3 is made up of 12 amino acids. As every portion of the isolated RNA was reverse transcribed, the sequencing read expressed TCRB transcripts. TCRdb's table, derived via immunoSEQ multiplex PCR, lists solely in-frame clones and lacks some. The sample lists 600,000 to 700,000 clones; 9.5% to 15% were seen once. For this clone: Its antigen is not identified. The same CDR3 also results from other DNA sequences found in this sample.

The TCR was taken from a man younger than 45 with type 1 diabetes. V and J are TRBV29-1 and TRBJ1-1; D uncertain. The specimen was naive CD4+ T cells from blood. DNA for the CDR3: TGCAGCGTTGAAGGTGGGATCACTGAAGCTTTCTTT. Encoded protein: CSVEGGITEAFF.